Below are 9 T cell receptor beta chains sequenced from a single sample in a study of beta chain features in type 1 diabetes. Expressed TCRB transcripts were sequenced, since all the RNA that had been isolated was reverse transcribed. Produced via immunoSEQ multiplex PCR; TCRdb's table is partial and in-frame only. The table has a few hundred thousand clones, 16% seen once. General study points: Among patients with Type 1 diabetes, TCRB CDR3s were moderately but significantly shorter in every one of the four CD4+ subsets.

Their antigens are not known. The sequenced sample was naive CD4+ T cells from blood. All receptors derive from a man younger than 40 with type 1 diabetes.

Ten or more counts support this clone. The V gene is TRBV29-1, the J gene TRBJ2-2; D gene unclear. Trimming took off 4 bases at V and 6 bases at J, with 12 bases between the two ends. Germline CDR1 SQVTM, CDR2 ANQGSEA. The CDR3 loop spans 13 amino acids. CDR3 sequence reads: CSVARMEAGELFF. CDR3 nucleotides: TGCAGCGTTGCCAGGATGGAAGCCGGGGAGCTGTTTTTT.

The chain has TRBV28 and TRBJ2-4, with D maybe TRBD2 (6 bases). The germline CDR1 and CDR2 sequences are MDHEN and SYDVKM. The CDR3 sequence is 13 residues long. V gave up 7 bases and J gave up 1 base, with 8 bases separating them. The CDR3: CASMEGAKNIQYF. The CDR3 nucleotides read TGTGCCAGCATGGAGGGGGCCAAAAACATTCAGTACTTC.

This clone was observed a few times. The chain has TRBV9 and TRBJ1-1; no clear D gene. Trimming pared 2 bases from V and 0 bases from J, leaving 11 bases between. The CDR3 is 15 residues long. Looked up from germline, CDR1 is SGDLS and CDR2 is YYNGEE. This chain's CDR3 is CASSVLGSMNTEAFF. CDR3 in DNA: TGTGCCAGCAGCGTTTTGGGGAGCATGAACACTGAAGCTTTCTTT.

This chain joins TRBV7-2 and TRBJ1-2; 7 nucleotides line up with TRBD1. The V gene's germline CDR1 is SGHTA and CDR2 FQGNSA. Trimming took 4 bases from V and 5 from J; bases not matched to a gene: 7. The CDR3 spans 14 residues. Here the CDR3 DNA reads TGTGCCAGCAGCTCAACTGGGACAGCGTATGGCTACACCTTC. This gives the protein CASSSTGTAYGYTF. The full variable domain, rest sourced from reference TRBV7-2 and TRBJ1-2, is GAGVSQSPSNKVTEKGKDVELRCDPISGHTALYWYRQSLGQGLEFLIYFQGNSAPDKSGLPSDRFSAERTGGSVSTLTIQRTQQEDSAVYLCASSSTGTAYGYTFGSGTRLTVV.

The CDR3 region has the DNA TGCAGCGTCGGACAGAGGCTTTCTTACAATGAGCAGTTCTTC. Amino acid sequence: CSVGQRLSYNEQFF. This sequence joins TRBV29-1 and TRBJ2-1; possibly TRBD1 for D (6 bases). The CDR3 has 14 amino acids. Trimming pared 6 bases from V and 4 bases from J, leaving 16 bases between. Germline V gives CDR1 SQVTM, CDR2 ANQGSEA.

About this clone itself: A read error may account for a junction end that differs from germline. The rearrangement joins TRBV10-1 to TRBJ2-4; no clear D gene. Germline values: CDR1 WNHNN, CDR2 SYGVQD (reference sequence). The CDR3 totals 11 residues. CDR3 nucleotide sequence: TGCGCCAGCAGTGAGGGGTCTGTGAAGCACTTC. It translates to CASSEGSVKHF.

The chain combines TRBV5-1 with TRBJ2-1; D ambiguous. Per germline, CDR1 SGHRS and CDR2 YFSETQ. V shed 0 bases and J shed 4 bases, with 8 bases lying between them. This CDR3 is 14 amino acids long. The CDR3 region has the DNA TGCGCCAGCAGCTTGGACACCCTTTACAATGAGCAGTTCTTC. The encoded protein is CASSLDTLYNEQFF.

The chain combines TRBV5-1 with TRBJ2-5; 7 bases are a match to TRBD2. The CDR3 is 14 amino acids. The germline V gene encodes CDR1 SGHRS and CDR2 YFSETQ. Losses at the gene ends were 0 bases for V and 7 bases for J; bases not matched to a gene: 6. The CDR3 here is CASSLVGREGTQYF. Written as DNA, the CDR3 is TGCGCCAGCAGCTTGGTCGGAAGGGAGGGGACCCAGTACTTC.

The chain uses TRBV12-5 and TRBJ2-1, with 12 bases lining up with TRBD2. The V and J ends lost 0 bases and 5 bases, in that order; junction bases with no gene match: 2. The CDR3 has 16 amino acids. CDR1 and CDR2 (germline): LGHNT, FRNRAP. Written as DNA, the CDR3 is TGTGCTAGTGGTTTGGTTCGACTAGCGGGAGACAATGAGCAGTTCTTC. Translating gives CASGLVRLAGDNEQFF. The whole variable domain, filled in from reference TRBV12-5 and TRBJ2-1, reads DARVTQTPRHKVTEMGQEVTMRCQPILGHNTVFWYRQTMMQGLELLAYFRNRAPLDDSGMPKDRFSAEMPDATLATLKIQPSEPRDSAVYFCASGLVRLAGDNEQFFGPGTRLTVL.